One sample yielded the 16 T cell receptor beta chains listed below, sequenced in a study of T cell responses to AZD1222 COVID-19 vaccine. Profiling relied on immunoSEQ multiplex PCR, and the TCRdb table lists in-frame clones only, not all of them. This sample has 100,000 to 150,000 clones; roughly 86% occur once, and the top ten carry roughly 10%. The sequenced sample was peripheral blood, obtained on day 0 of AZD1222 vaccination. Receptors originate from an adult in good health.

V and J are TRBV28 and TRBJ1-5; TRBD1 aligns across 7 bases. V was pared by 5 bases and J by 2 bases, with 12 bases of the junction left unmatched. The CDR3 sequence is 17 residues long. Germline CDR1 is MDHEN and CDR2 is SYDVKM. The CDR3 nucleotides are TGTGCCAGCAGTCCCCACACAGGGGCCTGGGGCAATCAGCCCCAGCATTTT. Its protein is CASSPHTGAWGNQPQHF.

The CDR3 sequence is CASSSVGSTNEKLFF. The CDR3 nucleotides are TGTGCCAGCAGTTCCGTAGGCTCAACTAATGAAAAACTGTTTTTT. This rearrangement joins TRBV28 to TRBJ1-4; D not resolved. This CDR3 has 15 amino acids. Germline loops: CDR1 MDHEN, CDR2 SYDVKM. V was cut by 4 bases and J by 0 bases, with 9 bases left in between.

The chain uses TRBV7-2 and TRBJ2-7; the match to TRBD1 covers 12 bases. The CDR3 extends over 13 amino acids. V shed 5 bases, J shed 5 bases, and the junction held 1 base outside the gene matches. The V gene's germline CDR1 is SGHTA and CDR2 FQGNSA. CDR3 nucleotide sequence: TGTGCCAGCAGCAGGGACAGGGGGCACGAGCAGTACTTC. Translating it yields CASSRDRGHEQYF.

The chain joins TRBV27 to TRBJ2-7; D is perhaps TRBD1 or TRBD2 (6 bases each). This CDR3 is 15 amino acids long. V was shortened by 7 bases and J by 2 bases, with 18 bases between the two germline ends. The germline CDR1 and CDR2 sequences are MNHEY and SMNVEV (reference sequence). The CDR3 nucleotides read TGTGCCAGCACCCCGAGAGGGGGGAGCCCCTACGAGCAGTACTTC. Amino acid sequence: CASTPRGGSPYEQYF.

This clone was observed a single time. The chain has TRBV5-1 and TRBJ1-2; D unclear. The CDR3 spans 12 residues. Germline V gene data show CDR1 as SGHRS and CDR2 as YFSETQ. Trimming removed 5 bases from V and 2 bases from J, with 7 bases in between. CDR3 loop: CASSLGNYGYTF. The CDR3 bases are TGCGCCAGCAGTTTAGGAAACTATGGCTACACCTTC.

The CDR3 DNA follows: TGTGCCAGAACCAAGCCCCCGAGAGGCACTGAAGCTTTCTTT. Protein product: CARTKPPRGTEAFF. The rearrangement joins TRBV21-1 to TRBJ1-1. TRBV21-1 is described as a pseudogene. The length of the CDR3 is 14 residues.

This clone has just one count. The chain links TRBV15 to TRBJ2-7; 10 bases are a match to TRBD2. After removal of 1 base from V and 1 base from J, the junction contained 1 base not matched to a gene. Germline V gene lookup returns CDR1 LNHNV and CDR2 YYDKDF (reference sequence). CDR3 size: 15 residues. CDR3 loop: CATSRGLAGSYEQYF. CDR3 sequence (DNA): TGTGCCACCAGCAGAGGACTAGCGGGTTCCTACGAGCAGTACTTC.

The rearrangement uses TRBV3-1 (or the pseudogene TRBV3-2) and TRBJ1-2, with TRBD1 as a possible D gene (5 bases). Germline CDR1 LGHDT, CDR2 YNNKEL (reference sequence). This CDR3 spans 15 amino acids. Deletions cut 2 bases from V and 0 bases from J, with 10 bases between. The CDR3: CASSQRDRTNYGYTF. CDR3 sequence (DNA): TGTGCCAGCAGCCAACGGGACCGAACTAACTATGGCTACACCTTC.

Only one count was recorded for this clone. This sequence joins TRBV19 and TRBJ1-2; no reliable D call. Germline-derived CDR1 and CDR2 are LNHDA and SQIVND (reference sequence). The V end lost 4 bases, the J end lost 3 bases, and 24 bases lay between the germline ends. The CDR3 is made up of 18 amino acids. DNA for the CDR3: TGTGCCAGTAGTACCGGTGTGGGCCTACCGCCTCTCTACTATGGCTACACCTTC. Amino acids: CASSTGVGLPPLYYGYTF.

V gene TRBV6-5 combines with J gene TRBJ1-1; TRBD1 aligns across 9 bases. This CDR3 is built from 14 residues. Trimming took 6 bases from V and 2 from J; bases not matched to a gene: 4. CDR1 and CDR2 from the germline V gene are MNHEY and SVGAGI. CDR3 residues: CASRTGQGNTEAFF. CDR3 nucleotide sequence: TGTGCCAGCAGGACGGGACAGGGAAACACTGAAGCTTTCTTT.

This chain's CDR3 is CASSSGTINEKLFF. The DNA for the CDR3 is TGTGCCAGCTCCTCCGGGACGATTAATGAAAAACTGTTTTTT. The rearrangement links TRBV18 to TRBJ1-4, with D perhaps matching TRBD1 (5 bases). V dropped 6 bases and J dropped 4 bases, with 12 bases sitting between them. The CDR3 is 14 residues long. CDR1 KGHSH and CDR2 LQKENI come from the germline V gene.

This clone has just a few counts. The chain uses TRBV19 and TRBJ1-1; D gene ambiguous. This CDR3 contains 14 residues. The germline V gene encodes CDR1 LNHDA and CDR2 SQIVND (reference sequence). V was pared by 0 bases and J by 5 bases, with 10 bases between. Written as DNA, the CDR3 is TGTGCCAGTAGTATAGATCTAAGTGGGACTGAAGCTTTCTTT. This translates into CASSIDLSGTEAFF.

This clone was recorded once. The rearrangement joins TRBV12-5 to TRBJ2-1; D is unclear. Looked up from germline, CDR1 is LGHNT and CDR2 is FRNRAP. V was pared by 2 bases and J by 7 bases, with 3 bases between. This CDR3 has 11 amino acids. CDR3 sequence reads: CASGLLNEQFF. The CDR3 DNA reads as TGTGCTAGTGGTTTGTTAAATGAGCAGTTCTTC.

The genes are TRBV30 and TRBJ1-2; D not certain. The CDR3 sequence is 13 residues long. Germline V gene lookup returns CDR1 GTSNPN and CDR2 SVGIG (reference sequence). The V and J ends lost 1 base and 8 bases respectively, with 14 bases between them. CDR3: CAWSERLEYGYTF. Here the CDR3 DNA reads TGTGCCTGGAGTGAGAGACTAGAGTACGGCTACACCTTC.

The rearrangement uses TRBV6-5 and TRBJ2-7, with a weak D call TRBD2 (6 bases). The CDR3 covers 14 residues. Trimming removed 5 bases from V and 3 bases from J, with 14 bases in between. The V gene's germline CDR1 is MNHEY and CDR2 SVGAGI. The CDR3 region is CASSHRDWGYEQYF. CDR3 in DNA: TGTGCCAGCAGTCACCGGGACTGGGGCTACGAGCAGTACTTC.

The rearrangement links TRBV6-1 to TRBJ1-5; no clear D. The V end was cut by 4 bases, the J end by 0 bases, with 13 bases between. The CDR3 runs 16 residues. The germline V gene encodes CDR1 MNHNS and CDR2 SASEGT. As DNA, the CDR3 is TGTGCCAGCAGTGTTCACAGTATCTATAGCAATCAGCCCCAGCATTTT. The encoded protein is CASSVHSIYSNQPQHF.